The 29 T cell receptor beta chains below come from one sample, sequenced in a study of cytomegalovirus exposure and HLA in healthy donors. The assay was immunoSEQ multiplex PCR, and TCRdb's table has in-frame clones only and misses some. Of about 340,000 clones in the sample, about nine tenths were seen once. Input material: PBMCs. Every receptor here comes from a woman aged 18-29 years in good health and CMV-seronegative.

The chain recombines TRBV28 with TRBJ1-5; D is unresolved. The CDR3 contains 15 residues. Trimming cost V 5 bases and J 1 base, with 12 bases left between them. The germline CDR1 and CDR2 sequences are MDHEN and SYDVKM. The CDR3 reads CASSRVGSSNQPQHF. The CDR3 DNA reads TGTGCCAGCAGTCGGGTCGGCTCCAGCAATCAGCCCCAGCATTTT. The full variable domain, rest sourced from reference TRBV28 and TRBJ1-5, is DVKVTQSSRYLVKRTGEKVFLECVQDMDHENMFWYRQDPGLGLRLIYFSYDVKMKEKGDIPEGYSVSREKKERFSLILESASTNQTSMYLCASSRVGSSNQPQHFGDGTRLSIL.

The gene calls are TRBV9 and TRBJ1-5, with 7 bases that match TRBD1. In germline, CDR1 is SGDLS, CDR2 YYNGEE. V shed 0 bases, J shed 4 bases, and the junction held 10 bases outside the gene matches. The CDR3 spans 17 residues. DNA for the CDR3: TGTGCCAGCAGCGTAGATGGGGACTCAGGGGGAAATCAGCCCCAGCATTTT. This codes for CASSVDGDSGGNQPQHF.

The chain couples TRBV6-5 to TRBJ2-7, with 7 nucleotides matching TRBD2. Germline V gene lookup returns CDR1 MNHEY and CDR2 SVGAGI. The CDR3 loop spans 14 amino acids. V lost 7 bases, J lost 0 bases, and 6 bases stayed unmatched. The CDR3 protein is CASTRAGNSYEQYF. The CDR3 bases are TGTGCCAGCACCAGAGCGGGAAACTCCTACGAGCAGTACTTC.

J is TRBJ2-5 and V is TRBV2; 8 bases agree with TRBD1. The CDR3 loop spans 15 amino acids. Germline CDR1 reads SNHLY; CDR2 reads FYNNEI. After removal of 0 bases from V and 5 bases from J, the junction contained 5 bases not matched to a gene. The CDR3 DNA sequence: TGTGCCAGCAGTGAAGCGCTTCAGGGGGCGGAGACCCAGTACTTC. This encodes CASSEALQGAETQYF.

The V and J genes are TRBV7-7 and TRBJ2-1; 9 bases align to TRBD2. Looked up from germline, CDR1 is SSHAT and CDR2 is FNYEAQ (reference sequence). Trimming took 3 bases from V and 4 from J; bases not matched to a gene: 4. The CDR3 totals 15 residues. This CDR3 is CASSLGLAGYNEQFF. CDR3 DNA: TGTGCCAGCAGCTTGGGGCTAGCGGGATACAATGAGCAGTTCTTC.

The V gene is TRBV20-1, the J gene TRBJ2-1; D remains ambiguous. V dropped 6 bases and J dropped 8 bases, with 11 bases sitting between them. The CDR3 has 11 amino acids. Germline values: CDR1 DFQATT, CDR2 SNEGSKA (reference sequence). CDR3 region: CSADDSDEQFF. The CDR3 DNA reads as TGCAGTGCCGACGACTCCGATGAGCAGTTCTTC.

The rearrangement uses TRBV6-5 and TRBJ2-7, with 9 bases lining up with TRBD1. J gave up 4 bases and V 7 bases, and 8 bases lay outside the gene matches. The CDR3 loop spans 14 amino acids. Germline V CDR1 and CDR2: MNHEY, SVGAGI. The CDR3 coding sequence is TGTGCCAGCACCCTGGGACAGGGACCATACGAGCAGTACTTC. Its translation: CASTLGQGPYEQYF.

V is TRBV9 and J is TRBJ2-1; 9 bases align to TRBD2. There are 16 residues in the CDR3. Per germline, CDR1 SGDLS and CDR2 YYNGEE. V lost 0 bases and J lost 1; bases outside the gene matches: 2. The CDR3 bases are TGTGCCAGCAGCGTAGGGACTAGCGAGTCCTACAATGAGCAGTTCTTC. Its translation is CASSVGTSESYNEQFF.

The CDR3 bases are TGTGCTGGATCTCAGGCGGGAGGGCCTAGCGAGCAGTACTTC. Its translation: CAGSQAGGPSEQYF. The chain uses TRBV12-5 and TRBJ2-7; 9 bases line up with TRBD2. Trimming took 11 bases from V and 6 from J; bases not matched to a gene: 14. Germline-derived CDR1 and CDR2 are LGHNT and FRNRAP. This CDR3 is 14 amino acids long.

The V call is TRBV15, the J call TRBJ1-2; D unresolved. V lost 1 base and J lost 2, with 5 bases in between. The CDR3 loop spans 13 amino acids. CDR1 and CDR2 from the germline V gene are LNHNV and YYDKDF (reference sequence). The CDR3: CATSRVQNYGYTF. The CDR3 DNA reads as TGTGCCACCAGCAGAGTACAGAACTATGGCTACACCTTC.

The rearrangement links TRBV7-2 to TRBJ2-5; perhaps TRBD2 as D (5 bases). Trimming pared 5 bases from V and 4 bases from J, leaving 14 bases between. Germline lookup yields CDR1 SGHTA and CDR2 FQGNSA. This CDR3 is 14 amino acids long. CDR3 in DNA: TGTGCCAGCAGCCCACTAGTATTTGGAGAGACCCAGTACTTC. Translating it yields CASSPLVFGETQYF.

This chain connects TRBV7-9 to TRBJ2-7, with 7 bases identical to TRBD1. Looked up from germline, CDR1 is SEHNR and CDR2 is FQNEAQ (reference sequence). Losses at the gene ends were 4 bases for V and 3 bases for J; bases not matched to a gene: 15. The CDR3 covers 17 residues. This CDR3 is CASSSNRGGGSIYEQYF. CDR3 DNA: TGTGCCAGCAGCTCGAACAGAGGGGGCGGGTCAATCTACGAGCAGTACTTC.

The CDR3 sequence is CASSTSGNQQFF. The CDR3 nucleotides read TGTGCCAGCAGTACTTCCGGGAATCAGCAGTTCTTC. J is TRBJ2-1 and V is TRBV27; tentatively, D is TRBD2 (5 bases). Germline CDR1 reads MNHEY; CDR2 reads SMNVEV (reference sequence). This CDR3 spans 12 amino acids. Trimming cost V 5 bases and J 11 bases, with 13 bases left between them.

The J gene is TRBJ2-1, the V gene TRBV29-1; 9 nucleotides agree with TRBD2. J was trimmed by 6 bases and V by 3 bases; bases with no gene match: 6. Germline CDR1 is SQVTM and CDR2 is ANQGSEA. CDR3 length: 14 amino acids. The CDR3 DNA reads as TGCAGCGTTGACTCGCTAGCGGGAATCAATGAGCAGTTCTTC. Its protein is CSVDSLAGINEQFF.

The chain joins TRBV6-6 to TRBJ2-7, with D tentatively TRBD2 (6 bases). Trimming took off 4 bases at V and 5 bases at J, with 12 bases between the two ends. The germline CDR1 and CDR2 sequences are MNHNY and SVGAGI (reference sequence). The CDR3 totals 13 residues. The CDR3 loop is CASSLGTFDEQYF. In DNA form, the CDR3 reads TGTGCCAGCAGTTTAGGGACTTTCGACGAGCAGTACTTC.

The rearrangement uses TRBV27 and TRBJ2-2; D remains unclear. The CDR3 covers 12 residues. Germline V gene data show CDR1 as MNHEY and CDR2 as SMNVEV (reference sequence). V dropped 4 bases and J dropped 5 bases, with 5 bases sitting between them. In DNA, the CDR3 is TGTGCCAGCAGTTCTTTTACCGGGGAGCTGTTTTTT. It yields the protein CASSSFTGELFF.

The sample holds one count of this clone. The chain employs TRBV2 and TRBJ1-5; 10 bases line up with TRBD1. Per the germline V gene, CDR1 is SNHLY and CDR2 is FYNNEI. The ends lost 6 bases at V and 6 bases at J; junction bases unmatched: 5. The CDR3 sequence is 14 residues long. CDR3 coding DNA: TGTGCCAGCAGGCCGGGGACAGGGGTTCAGCCCCAGCATTTT. This translates into CASRPGTGVQPQHF. Full variable domain (rest looked up from reference TRBV2 and TRBJ1-5): EPEVTQTPSHQVTQMGQEVILRCVPISNHLYFYWYRQILGQKVEFLVSFYNNEISEKSEIFDDQFSVERPDGSNFTLKIRSTKLEDSAMYFCASRPGTGVQPQHFGDGTRLSIL.

The J gene is TRBJ2-3, the V gene TRBV25-1; 10 bases agree with TRBD2. This CDR3 region has 17 residues. The V segment lost 2 bases and the J segment 1 base; nucleotides outside the gene matches: 6. CDR1 is MGHDK and CDR2 is SYGVNS in the germline V gene. CDR3 DNA sequence: TGTGCCAGCAGTGAACCCCACGGGACTAGCGGCACAGATACGCAGTATTTT. It yields the protein CASSEPHGTSGTDTQYF.

The rearrangement links TRBV7-3 to TRBJ2-1, with D perhaps matching TRBD2 (5 bases). Germline-derived CDR1 and CDR2 are SGHTA and FQGTGA. This CDR3 contains 13 residues. Between the trimmed V and J ends, which lost 7 bases and 10 bases, there was a span of 17 bases. This CDR3 is CASTPEDRREQFF. CDR3 DNA: TGTGCCAGCACGCCCGAGGATAGGAGGGAGCAGTTCTTC.

V gene TRBV7-8 combines with J gene TRBJ1-2; D gene unclear. The germline gives CDR1 SGHVS, CDR2 FQNEAQ. Trimming pared 1 base from V and 5 bases from J, leaving 8 bases between. The CDR3 loop spans 13 amino acids. For the CDR3, the DNA is TGTGCCAGCAGCTTAGAGGCGGGGTATGGCTACACCTTC. Its translation is CASSLEAGYGYTF.

This clone was counted once. The sample holds other DNA sequences that translate to the same CDR3. The chain combines TRBV18 with TRBJ1-2; D uncertain. V was shortened by 2 bases and J by 3 bases, with 7 bases between the two germline ends. This CDR3 has 13 residues. Germline V CDR1 and CDR2: KGHSH, LQKENI. Written as DNA, the CDR3 is TGTGCCAGCTCACCAGCCGGAGACTATGGCTACACCTTC. This translates into CASSPAGDYGYTF. The full variable domain, completed using reference TRBV18 and TRBJ1-2, is NAGVMQNPRHLVRRRGQEARLRCSPMKGHSHVYWYRQLPEEGLKFMVYLQKENIIDESGMPKERFSAEFPKEGPSILRIQQVVRGDSAAYFCASSPAGDYGYTFGSGTRLTVV.

The chain couples TRBV6-6 to TRBJ1-2, with 8 bases lining up with TRBD1. The CDR3 has 13 amino acids. With V trimmed by 2 bases and J by 4 bases, 0 bases remained unmatched. Per the germline V gene, CDR1 is MNHNY and CDR2 is SVGAGI (reference sequence). The CDR3 spells CASSYTGGYGYTF. In DNA, the CDR3 is TGTGCCAGCAGTTACACAGGGGGCTATGGCTACACCTTC.

CDR3 residues: CASSLPAGAGETQYF. In DNA form, the CDR3 reads TGTGCCAGCAGCTTACCAGCGGGAGCGGGGGAGACCCAGTACTTC. This rearrangement joins TRBV5-4 to TRBJ2-5; 8 bases fit TRBD2. V shed 2 bases and J 5 bases; nucleotides not matched to a gene: 8. This CDR3 has 15 amino acids. Germline values: CDR1 SGHNT, CDR2 YYREEE (reference sequence).

This clone has a handful of counts. The V call is TRBV19, the J call TRBJ2-2; the match to TRBD1 covers 11 bases. Germline values: CDR1 LNHDA, CDR2 SQIVND (reference sequence). The ends lost 11 bases at V and 5 bases at J; junction bases unmatched: 7. The CDR3 totals 14 residues. This chain's CDR3 is CAGSGTGGTGELFF. The CDR3 DNA is TGTGCCGGCTCCGGGACAGGGGGGACCGGGGAGCTGTTTTTT.

The chain uses TRBV28 and TRBJ1-5; TRBD1 aligns across 8 bases. The CDR3 is 16 amino acids. V lost 5 bases to trimming and J lost 4 bases; unmatched junction nucleotides: 10. Germline V gene lookup returns CDR1 MDHEN and CDR2 SYDVKM. The CDR3 is CASSGGPGQVNQPQHF. Written as DNA, the CDR3 is TGTGCCAGCAGTGGGGGACCGGGACAGGTTAATCAGCCCCAGCATTTT.

This chain uses TRBV7-2 with TRBJ2-3; possible D gene TRBD1, 6 bases. Trimming removed 5 bases at V and 2 bases at J, with 14 bases between. Per the germline V gene, CDR1 is SGHTA and CDR2 is FQGNSA. This CDR3 region has 15 residues. CDR3 residues: CASSPGTLDTDTQYF. The CDR3 nucleotides read TGTGCCAGCAGCCCTGGGACACTAGACACAGATACGCAGTATTTT.

The genes are TRBV5-1 and TRBJ1-3, with D possibly being TRBD1 (5 bases). This CDR3 is built from 16 residues. CDR1 and CDR2 (germline): SGHRS, YFSETQ. With 4 bases removed from V and 1 base from J, the gap between germline ends came to 15 bases. This chain's CDR3 is CASSTRGMLSGNTIYF. The CDR3 nucleotides read TGCGCCAGCAGCACCCGGGGGATGCTATCTGGAAACACCATATATTTT.

The chain is built from TRBV4-1 and TRBJ1-1, with a tentative D call TRBD1 (5 bases). The CDR3 contains 15 residues. Germline CDR1 is MGHRA and CDR2 is YSYEKL. Trimming shortened V by 4 bases and J by 5 bases, and 17 bases separated the two germline ends. The CDR3 DNA is TGCGCCAGCAGCCCTCAGGGTGGGGTTGGGACTGAAGCTTTCTTT. This gives the protein CASSPQGGVGTEAFF.

The V gene is TRBV4-1, the J gene TRBJ1-5; 7 bases agree with TRBD1. This CDR3 contains 16 residues. The J segment lost 3 bases and the V segment lost 3 bases, leaving 8 bases of the junction unmatched. Germline loops: CDR1 MGHRA, CDR2 YSYEKL. The CDR3 region is CASSHTTGQTNQPQHF. The CDR3 DNA sequence: TGCGCCAGCAGCCACACGACAGGGCAAACCAATCAGCCCCAGCATTTT.